The source of this T cell receptor beta chain is a study of OX40 agonist ivuxolimab in advanced cancers. Study background: Patients were given ivuxolimab, an antibody that agonizes OX40 (CD134). Patients achieving partial responses numbered three: one hepatocellular carcinoma case and two cutaneous melanoma cases. Study results and limitations: The investigators did not determine what antigen specificity the expanded peripheral T cells had.

The assay was immunoSEQ multiplex PCR, and TCRdb's table has in-frame clones only and misses some. This sample has under 100,000 clones, with roughly 80% found just once. The CDR3 is made up of 16 amino acids. Germline CDR1 and CDR2: SGHTA and FQGNSA. Unmatched junction bases numbered 9, after V lost 5 bases and J lost 2 bases. Details on this clone: The antigen is unknown.

Here the sequenced sample was CD4+ or CD8+ T cells sorted from blood, taken in a trial of the OX40 agonist ivuxolimab. This receptor was identified in an adult with an advanced solid tumor such as melanoma, head and neck, liver or kidney cancer. The chain uses TRBV7-2 and TRBJ1-5; TRBD1 matches 7 bases. The CDR3: CASSRGGGGGNQPQHF. CDR3 nucleotide sequence: TGTGCCAGCAGCAGAGGAGGGGGCGGTGGCAATCAGCCCCAGCATTTT.